The 11 T cell receptor beta chains reported below all come from one sample, sequenced in a study of OX40 agonist ivuxolimab in advanced cancers. Clones were read by immunoSEQ multiplex PCR, and TCRdb kept only the in-frame ones, dropping some. The sample consists of tens of thousands of clones, 75% to 90% of them appearing once. Sequenced material: CD4+ or CD8+ T cells sorted from blood, taken in a trial of the OX40 agonist ivuxolimab. The source is an adult with an advanced solid tumor such as melanoma, head and neck, liver or kidney cancer.

V gene TRBV10-3 combines with J gene TRBJ2-5; D possibly corresponds to TRBD1 (6 bases). Per germline, CDR1 ENHRY and CDR2 SYGVKD. The CDR3 length is 12 residues. Trimming pared 4 bases from V and 5 bases from J, leaving 8 bases between. CDR3 sequence: CAISGTGETQYF. DNA for the CDR3: TGTGCCATCAGTGGAACAGGGGAGACCCAGTACTTC.

V usage is TRBV18 and J usage is TRBJ2-5; TRBD2 aligns across 7 bases. TRBJ2-7 matches the DNA end more closely, so the J call is doubtful. The CDR3 runs to 16 residues. CDR1 KGHSH and CDR2 LQKENI come from the germline V gene. The CDR3 protein is CASSPLTGGLSYEQYF. The CDR3 DNA reads as TGTGCCAGCTCGCCTTTAACGGGAGGTCTCTCCTACGAGCAGTACTTC.

This sequence joins TRBV27 and TRBJ2-5, with D possibly TRBD2 on 6 matching bases. Between the trimmed V and J ends, which lost 3 bases and 5 bases, there was a span of 10 bases. The CDR3 contains 13 residues. Germline V CDR1 and CDR2: MNHEY, SMNVEV (reference sequence). The CDR3, as DNA: TGTGCCAGCAGTTTGGAGGGCCCGGAGACCCAGTACTTC. Protein: CASSLEGPETQYF.

The gene calls are TRBV29-1 and TRBJ2-5, with 8 bases aligning to TRBD2. Trimming cost V 6 bases and J 4 bases; bases outside gene matches: 7. The CDR3 runs 13 residues. Germline-derived CDR1 and CDR2 are SQVTM and ANQGSEA. CDR3 in DNA: TGCAGCGTCCCCCGGGGGGGGCGAGAGACCCAGTACTTC. Its protein product is CSVPRGGRETQYF. Variable domain in full (rest from reference TRBV29-1 and TRBJ2-5): SAVISQKPSRDICQRGTSLTIQCQVDSQVTMMFWYRQQPGQSLTLIATANQGSEATYESGFVIDKFPISRPNLTFSTLTVSNMSPEDSSIYLCSVPRGGRETQYFGPGTRLLVL.

The J gene is TRBJ2-3, the V gene TRBV29-1; unclear D gene. The CDR3 has 15 residues. CDR1 SQVTM and CDR2 ANQGSEA come from the germline V gene. CDR3 protein: CTLSGSPLGIYTQYF. CDR3 sequence (DNA): TGCACCCTATCCGGCAGTCCTTTGGGGATTTATACGCAGTATTTT.

This clone was recorded only once. CDR3 protein: CASSLTGRQPQHF. CDR3 nucleotide sequence: TGTGCCAGCAGTTTGACAGGGCGACAGCCCCAGCATTTT. The J gene is TRBJ1-5, the V gene TRBV25-1; 7 positions match TRBD1. The germline V gene has CDR1 MGHDK and CDR2 SYGVNS. The CDR3 contains 13 residues. With V trimmed by 5 bases and J by 7 bases, 5 bases remained unmatched.

The chain joins TRBV4-2 to TRBJ2-7; maybe TRBD2 (6 bases). The V gene's germline CDR1 is LGHNA and CDR2 YNFKEQ. With 0 bases removed from V and 2 bases from J, the gap between germline ends came to 17 bases. The CDR3 is 17 amino acids. The CDR3 region is CASSQDASAGLTYEQYF. CDR3 coding DNA: TGTGCCAGCAGCCAAGATGCAAGCGCCGGACTAACCTACGAGCAGTACTTC.

This sequence joins TRBV11-2 and TRBJ2-7, with 9 bases lining up with TRBD1. Germline V CDR1 and CDR2: SGHAT, FQNNGV. Trimming took 1 base from V and 3 from J; bases not matched to a gene: 4. The CDR3 runs to 15 residues. The CDR3 DNA reads as TGTGCCAGCAGCTTAGTGGGACAGGGAATCTACGAGCAGTACTTC. Protein sequence: CASSLVGQGIYEQYF.

This chain links TRBV7-9 with TRBJ1-5; D possibly corresponds to TRBD1 (6 bases). Germline V gives CDR1 SEHNR, CDR2 FQNEAQ (reference sequence). CDR3 size: 13 residues. V was shortened by 1 base and J by 11 bases, with 12 bases between the two germline ends. The CDR3 DNA sequence: TGTGCCAGCAGCTTAGGCCCCGGACAGTCCCAGCATTTT. Amino acid sequence: CASSLGPGQSQHF.

The J gene is TRBJ1-2, the V gene TRBV28; D is undetermined. Germline V gives CDR1 MDHEN, CDR2 SYDVKM. V lost 6 bases and J 7 bases, leaving 9 bases between the germline ends. The CDR3 spans 11 residues. The CDR3 coding sequence is TGTGCCAGCAGCATAATGGGTGGCTACACCTTC. Translated, it gives CASSIMGGYTF.

This clone was detected only once. This chain uses TRBV12-5 with TRBJ2-2, with 10 bases fitting TRBD2. Per the germline V gene, CDR1 is LGHNT and CDR2 is FRNRAP. CDR3 size: 19 residues. The V gene end was trimmed by 4 bases and the J gene end by 4 bases; junction bases not matched to a gene: 15. The CDR3 DNA follows: TGTGCTAGTGGTTCTCCGCGCGGCTCAGCGGGAGGGACCACCGGGGAGCTGTTTTTT. This codes for CASGSPRGSAGGTTGELFF.